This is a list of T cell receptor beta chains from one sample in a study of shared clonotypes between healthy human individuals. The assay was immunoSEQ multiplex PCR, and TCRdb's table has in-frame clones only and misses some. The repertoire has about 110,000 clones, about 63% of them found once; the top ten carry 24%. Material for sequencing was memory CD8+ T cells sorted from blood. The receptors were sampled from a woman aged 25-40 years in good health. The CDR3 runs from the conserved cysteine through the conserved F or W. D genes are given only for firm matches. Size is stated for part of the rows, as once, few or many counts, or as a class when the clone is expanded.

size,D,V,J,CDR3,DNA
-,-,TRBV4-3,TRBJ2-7,CASSQDSRQGRGEQYF,TGCGCCAGCAGCCAAGATAGCCGACAGGGGAGGGGCGAGCAGTACTTC
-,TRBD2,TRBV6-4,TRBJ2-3,CASSDKREGSDTQYF,TGTGCCAGCAGTGACAAGCGGGAGGGATCAGATACGCAGTATTTT
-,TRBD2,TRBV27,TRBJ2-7,CASSLKGLAGYYEQYF,TGTGCCAGCAGTTTGAAGGGACTAGCGGGCTACTACGAGCAGTACTTC
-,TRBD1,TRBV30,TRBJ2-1,CAWSWAGTGSDEQFF,TGCGCCTGGAGTTGGGCGGGGACAGGGTCCGATGAGCAGTTCTTC
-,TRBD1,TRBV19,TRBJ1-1,CASSSMTGGFTEAFF,TGTGCCAGTAGTTCGATGACAGGGGGCTTCACTGAAGCTTTCTTT
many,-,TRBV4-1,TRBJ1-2,CASSQEEGWVIGYTF,TGCGCCAGCAGCCAAGAGGAGGGGTGGGTTATTGGCTACACCTTC
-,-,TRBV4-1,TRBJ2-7,CASSRLLGIPYEQYF,TGCGCCAGCAGCCGCCTACTCGGGATCCCCTACGAGCAGTACTTC
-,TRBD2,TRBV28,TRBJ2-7,CASSLEREGQNSEQYF,TGTGCCAGCAGTTTAGAGCGGGAGGGCCAGAATTCCGAGCAGTACTTC
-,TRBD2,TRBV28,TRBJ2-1,CASRSGTSGNNEQFF,TGTGCCAGCAGGTCCGGGACTAGCGGGAACAATGAGCAGTTCTTC
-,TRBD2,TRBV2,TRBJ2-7,CASSDPGLAHEQYF,TGTGCCAGCAGTGACCCGGGACTAGCCCACGAGCAGTACTTC
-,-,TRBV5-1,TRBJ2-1,CASSLGHSRDEQFF,TGCGCCAGCAGCTTGGGGCACTCCCGGGATGAGCAGTTCTTC
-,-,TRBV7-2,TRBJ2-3,CASSPYTDTQYF,TGTGCCAGCAGCCCATACACCGATACGCAGTATTTT
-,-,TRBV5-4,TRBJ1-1,CASSWWRNTEAFF,TGTGCCAGCAGCTGGTGGAGGAACACTGAAGCTTTCTTT
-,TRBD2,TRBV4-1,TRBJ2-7,CASSHIGEGLYEQYF,TGCGCCAGCAGCCACATTGGGGAGGGCCTTTACGAGCAGTACTTC
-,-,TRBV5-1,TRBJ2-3,CASSLAGQTTDTQYF,TGCGCCAGCAGCTTGGCGGGACAAACAACAGATACGCAGTATTTT
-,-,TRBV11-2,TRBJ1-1,CASSRRMGGSTEAFF,TGTGCCAGCAGCCGGAGAATGGGGGGCTCCACTGAAGCTTTCTTT
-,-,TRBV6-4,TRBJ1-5,CASSQYTGPNQPQHF,TGTGCCAGCAGCCAGTATACAGGACCCAATCAGCCCCAGCATTTT
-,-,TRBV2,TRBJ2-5,CASSMTRKETQYF,TGTGCCAGCAGTATGACTAGAAAAGAGACCCAGTACTTC
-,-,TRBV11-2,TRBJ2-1,CASSLDYYVGGPTYNEQFF,TGTGCCAGCAGCTTAGATTACTATGTCGGCGGGCCAACCTACAATGAGCAGTTCTTC
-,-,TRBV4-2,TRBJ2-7,CASSQGDEAYEQYF,TGTGCCAGCAGCCAAGGGGACGAAGCCTACGAGCAGTACTTC
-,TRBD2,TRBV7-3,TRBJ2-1,CASSLMAGEPKFNEQFF,TGTGCCAGCAGCTTAATGGCGGGAGAGCCAAAATTCAATGAGCAGTTCTTC
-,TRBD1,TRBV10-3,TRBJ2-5,CAISDRGQETQYF,TGTGCCATCAGTGACAGGGGGCAAGAGACCCAGTACTTC
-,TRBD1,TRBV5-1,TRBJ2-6,CASSSQGAGANVLTF,TGCGCCAGCAGCTCGCAGGGGGCTGGGGCCAACGTCCTGACTTTC
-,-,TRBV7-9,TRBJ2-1,CASSHHSDEQFF,TGTGCCAGCAGCCACCACTCGGATGAGCAGTTCTTC
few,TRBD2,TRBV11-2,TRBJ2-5,CASSSRTSGLQETQYF,TGTGCCAGCAGCTCCAGGACTAGCGGGCTTCAAGAGACCCAGTACTTC
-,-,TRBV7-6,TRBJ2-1,CASSSDLASSYNEQFF,TGTGCCAGCAGCTCCGATCTAGCGAGCTCCTACAATGAGCAGTTCTTC
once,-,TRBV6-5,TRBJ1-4,CASSYRATGNEKLFF,TGTGCCAGCAGTTACCGTGCTACAGGGAATGAAAAACTGTTTTTT
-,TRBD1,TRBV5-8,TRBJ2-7,CASSSWTGEDEQYF,TGTGCCAGCAGCAGCTGGACAGGGGAGGACGAGCAGTACTTC